This T cell receptor (beta chain) was observed in a study of blood T cell repertoires in COVID-19. Whole-study context: Samples of COVID-19 (acute and convalescent) were obtained from the United States, Italy and Spain. In each case, the material was cDNA or gDNA derived from T cells, B-cell-depleted T cells, or PBMCs.

Two negative PCRs, clearance, or symptom resolution had been documented for recovered Cohort 3 donors. In the authors' workflow: Amplification with reference gene primers provided the estimates of nucleated cell counts. Assay: immunoSEQ multiplex PCR; the TCRdb copy retains only in-frame clones and omits some. V, J and clone size are those of that table, while D and trimming were read from the DNA. This table has about 290,000 clones, roughly 89% appearing once. This CDR3 has 14 residues. Between the trimmed V and J ends, which lost 5 bases and 11 bases, there was a span of 16 bases. Germline-derived CDR1 and CDR2 are SGHAT and FQNNGV.

Sample: PBMCs or T cells enriched from blood (not recorded which). V and J are TRBV11-2 and TRBJ1-6, with a tentative D call TRBD1 (6 bases). The sequence derives from a woman aged 40 to 50 who had recovered from COVID-19. The CDR3 DNA follows: TGTGCCAGCAGCCCTAGCCAGGGGCCGACACCCCTCCACTTT. As protein: CASSPSQGPTPLHF.